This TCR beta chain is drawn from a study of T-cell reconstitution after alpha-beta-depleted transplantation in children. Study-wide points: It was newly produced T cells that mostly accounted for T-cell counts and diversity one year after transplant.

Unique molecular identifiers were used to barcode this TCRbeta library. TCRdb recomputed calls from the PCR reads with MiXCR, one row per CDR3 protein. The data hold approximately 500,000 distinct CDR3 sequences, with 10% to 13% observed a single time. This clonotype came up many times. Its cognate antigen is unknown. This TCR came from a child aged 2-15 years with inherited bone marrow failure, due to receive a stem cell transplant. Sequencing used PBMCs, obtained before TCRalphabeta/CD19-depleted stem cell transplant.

CDR3: CASRGGRASGQDLETQYF. DNA of the CDR3: TGTGCCAGCAGGGGCGGGCGGGCTAGCGGACAAGACCTGGAGACCCAGTACTTC. The chain has TRBV12-3 or TRBV12-4 and TRBJ2-5; 7 nucleotides line up with TRBD2. CDR3 length: 18 residues. The junction had 21 bases not matched to a gene; V was cut back by 6 bases and J by 5 bases.